This T cell receptor beta chain was obtained from a study of T cell changes during pregnancy in multiple sclerosis. TCRdb's copy holds only in-frame clones and misses some; the assay was immunoSEQ multiplex PCR. Among about 26,000 clones, roughly 87% were seen once, and the ten largest hold 16%. The CDR3 contains 16 residues. Per the germline V gene, CDR1 is SGHNT and CDR2 is YENEEA. V lost 5 bases, J lost 6 bases, and 6 bases stayed unmatched. The material was CD8+ T cells from peripheral blood mononuclear cells, obtained in the second trimester of pregnancy. The origin of this receptor is a female donor with multiple sclerosis, enrolled in a pregnancy study. The chain is built from TRBV11-3 and TRBJ2-2, with 13 bases identical to TRBD2. The DNA for the CDR3 is TGTGCCAGCAGCCCGAGGACTAGCGGGAGCGCCGGGGAGCTGTTTTTT. Protein product: CASSPRTSGSAGELFF.